This TCR beta chain was obtained from a study of OX40 agonist ivuxolimab in advanced cancers. General notes on the study: The costimulatory receptor OX40 (CD134) was targeted by ivuxolimab, a fully human IgG2 agonistic monoclonal antibody. Intravenous ivuxolimab was administered to patients every 2 weeks at six dose levels: 0.01, 0.1, 0.3, 1.5, 3 and 10 mg/kg. Among the roughly 50 dose-escalation patients, some 19 had hepatocellular carcinoma, roughly 15 melanoma, 9 renal cell carcinoma and 9 head and neck cancer. In the dose-escalation cohort, about four fifths of patients were male, and the mean age was roughly 56 years with a range of about 20 to 79. Prior anti-PD-1, anti-PD-L1 or anti-CTLA-4 therapy was permitted, and 40% of dose-escalation patients had received checkpoint inhibitors. Three dose-escalation patients achieved partial responses, one with hepatocellular carcinoma and two with cutaneous melanoma. The point of sequencing TCRbeta in the periphery was to test whether ivuxolimab changed TCR sequence diversity and drove clonal T-cell expansion. The paper describes the monotherapy dose-escalation part (N of about 55 patients) of the phase I trial of ivuxolimab.

The trial excluded patients who had a history of autoimmune disease or who were on systemic immunosuppression. In every dose cohort, peripheral blood was drawn for TCR sequencing at baseline, cycle 4 day 1, and cycle 7 day 1. Samples were obtained from an open-label, multicenter, first-in-human phase I dose-escalation trial of ivuxolimab. The trial enrolled adults with locally advanced or metastatic head and neck squamous cell, hepatocellular, melanoma or renal cell carcinoma. Before TCR sequencing, CD4+ and CD8+ T cells were separately sorted from peripheral blood. As regards this clone: Its antigen is unknown. Per-base quality was not reported, and no clone a single base away is much larger than it.

Genomic DNA was extracted from sorted cells for sequencing of the TCRbeta CDR3 region. The immunoSEQ Assay was used for sequencing of TCRbeta CDR3 regions. Imported from immuneACCESS, the table was reduced by TCRdb to in-frame sequences with V and J called. These copies leave out some clones; in studies compared against another copy, an unresolved V gene accounts for under half, and the cause of the remainder is not known. The sample table records 66,000 or so clones; over 60% of these occur just once. The ten largest account for 1.5% to 2% of the sample. Overall study outcomes, separate from this receptor: After ivuxolimab, CD8+ T cells had more expanded clones than CD4+ T cells on average. At doses of 0.1 to 3.0 mg/kg, clonal expansion of both CD4+ and CD8+ blood T cells was observed from baseline to week 6. In the 0.1-3.0 mg/kg groups, partial responders had among the lowest normalized peripheral clonal expansion, particularly in CD8+ T cells. Which antigens the clonally expanded peripheral T cells were specific for was not determined. Low levels of normalized T-cell clonal expansion were also shown by some nonresponding patients.

From cysteine to phenylalanine, the CDR3 is 15 amino acids long. Solely the CDR3 DNA is kept, with 45 bases framed from the first base. Relative to germline, V is missing 5 bases and J is missing 3 bases, with 5 bases of the junction outside any gene match. CDR1 ENHRY and CDR2 SYGVKD were looked up in the germline V gene. This TCR was recovered from an adult with an advanced solid tumor such as melanoma, head and neck, liver or kidney cancer. The material was CD4+ or CD8+ T cells sorted from blood, obtained in a trial of the OX40 agonist ivuxolimab. This sequence uses TRBV10-3 and TRBJ2-3; 10 of the junction bases match TRBD2. CDR3 sequence: CAISQQTSGTDTQYF. In nucleotides, the sequence is TGTGCCATCAGTCAACAGACTAGCGGGACAGATACGCAGTATTTT.